This TCR beta chain was captured by sequencing in a study of CD8 T cells in ankylosing spondylitis. Findings and limits, study-wide: Within matched ankylosing spondylitis synovial fluid, disease-linked clones were reportedly significantly enriched. Within ankylosing spondylitis blood, a TCR beta motif made up of roughly eight highly homologous variants appeared to be characteristic. Researchers report that disease-linked clones proved CD8+ and relatively rare in peripheral blood.

Germline V gene sequence: CDR1 LGHNA, CDR2 YNFKEQ. The CDR3 length is 13 residues. Trimming left V 0 bases short and J 3 bases short, with 6 bases between. The sample holds many counts of this clonotype. Antigen specificity is unknown. Quantitative 5'-RACE with molecular barcodes was used to make the TCR beta libraries. From the 5' RACE reads, TCRdb called clonotypes with MiXCR, one entry per CDR3 protein. The sample lists under 250,000 distinct CDR3 sequences; around 8% were seen once. This receptor was obtained from a female donor with ankylosing spondylitis or in good health (not recorded which). The genes are TRBV4-2 and TRBJ2-7; D is possibly TRBD2 (5 bases). The sample consisted of blood, either unsorted or a sorted T cell fraction (not recorded which). The CDR3 nucleotides read TGTGCCAGCAGCCAAGATCGGGGCTACGAGCAGTACTTC. Amino acid sequence: CASSQDRGYEQYF.